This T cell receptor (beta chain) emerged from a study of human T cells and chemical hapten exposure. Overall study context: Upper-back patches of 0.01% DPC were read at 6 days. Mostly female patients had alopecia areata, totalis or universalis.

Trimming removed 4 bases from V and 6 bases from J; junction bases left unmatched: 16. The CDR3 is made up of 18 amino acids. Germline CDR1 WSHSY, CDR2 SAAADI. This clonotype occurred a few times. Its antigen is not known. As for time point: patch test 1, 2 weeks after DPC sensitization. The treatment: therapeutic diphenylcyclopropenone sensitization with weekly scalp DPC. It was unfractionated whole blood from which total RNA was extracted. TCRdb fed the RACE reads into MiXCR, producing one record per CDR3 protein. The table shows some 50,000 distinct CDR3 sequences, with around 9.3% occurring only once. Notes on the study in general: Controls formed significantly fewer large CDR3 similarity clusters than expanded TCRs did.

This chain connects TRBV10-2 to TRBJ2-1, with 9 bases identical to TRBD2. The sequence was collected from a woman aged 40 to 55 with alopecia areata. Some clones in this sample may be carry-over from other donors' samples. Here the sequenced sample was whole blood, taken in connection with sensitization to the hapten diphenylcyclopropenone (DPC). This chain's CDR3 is CASSGAIGGGGAINEQFF. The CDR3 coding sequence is TGCGCCAGCAGTGGGGCCATTGGTGGCGGGGGGGCGATCAATGAGCAGTTCTTC.